The rows below give T cell receptor beta chains drawn from one sample of a study of spatial heterogeneity in lung cancer. TCRdb re-analysed the 5' RACE reads in MiXCR, keeping a single row per CDR3 protein. The top ten clones hold about 25% of a sample with about 28,000 distinct CDR3 sequences, around 7% of them seen once. The input for sequencing was lung tumor tissue, taken at surgery. These receptors were obtained from a male donor with early-stage non-small cell lung cancer. Both conserved end residues are part of each CDR3. The order of the fields is J gene, V gene, D gene, clone size, CDR3 DNA, CDR3 protein. The D gene is left open where the match is weak. Clone size is not always given. Where it is, it says once, few, many or a class for expanded clones.

>TRBJ2-1|TRBV20-1|TRBD2|.
TGCAGTGCTACGCGACCGCTAGCGGGGACCTACAATGAGCAGTTCTTC
CSATRPLAGTYNEQFF
>TRBJ2-7|TRBV28|.|many
TGTGCCAGCAGTTTCCCCCCCGGGGCGGAGTACTTC
CASSFPPGAEYF
>TRBJ2-3|TRBV5-1|.|.
TGCGCCAGCAGCTTTACGCAGCTCACAGATACGCAGTATTTT
CASSFTQLTDTQYF
>TRBJ1-6|TRBV3-1|.|many
TGTGCCAGCAGCCAGCAGGACAGTAATTCACCCCTCCACTTT
CASSQQDSNSPLHF
>TRBJ2-1|TRBV5-5|.|medium-sized
TGTGCCAGCAGCTACGGTACCGCGGGGCAGTTCTTC
CASSYGTAGQFF
>TRBJ2-3|TRBV28|.|.
TGTGCCAGCTCGGACGGCAAAGATACGCAGTATTTT
CASSDGKDTQYF
>TRBJ2-3|TRBV28|.|.
TGTGCCAGCAGTCTTCCTGGGGGCCCCACAGATACGCAGTATTTT
CASSLPGGPTDTQYF
>TRBJ1-5|TRBV6-1|TRBD1|.
TGTGCCAGCAGGCCGGGACAGCTTAATCAGCCCCAGCATTTT
CASRPGQLNQPQHF
>TRBJ2-7|TRBV3-1|.|many
TGTGCCAGCAGCCAATATAACGGCCCCTACGAGCAGTACTTC
CASSQYNGPYEQYF
>TRBJ2-2|TRBV11-2|TRBD1|few
TGTGCCAGCAGCGGTCCGGGACAGTTAATCCTCGGCGGGGAGCTGTTTTTT
CASSGPGQLILGGELFF
>TRBJ2-7|TRBV4-3|.|many
TGCGCCAGCAGCCAAGATCGTCGTAGCGCGGGCGAGCAGTACTTC
CASSQDRRSAGEQYF
>TRBJ2-1|TRBV28|.|few
TGTGCCAGCAGTTTACAGGGCTATGACAATGAGCAGTTCTTC
CASSLQGYDNEQFF
>TRBJ1-1|TRBV7-2|TRBD1|.
TGTGCCAGCAGCTTACTGGGACAGGGGGCGCGTCGGACTGAAGCTTTCTTT
CASSLLGQGARRTEAFF
>TRBJ2-7|TRBV6-2/TRBV6-3|TRBD1|many
TGTGCCAGCAGTTACTCTGATACCGGGACAGGGGTCCCCTACGAGCAGTACTTC
CASSYSDTGTGVPYEQYF
>TRBJ2-1|TRBV7-2|TRBD1|many
TGTGCCAGCAGCTCCACCGGGACAGGGGGCGGTGAGCAGTTCTTC
CASSSTGTGGGEQFF
>TRBJ2-7|TRBV5-1|.|.
TGCGCCAGCAGCCCAACGCCGGGACTTCAAGGGTACGAGCAGTACTTC
CASSPTPGLQGYEQYF
>TRBJ2-7|TRBV28|.|many
TGTGCCAGCAGCTCCCCTGACGAGCAGTACTTC
CASSSPDEQYF
>TRBJ2-6|TRBV24-1|.|few
TGTGCCACCAGTGATGGTGGGGCTGGGGCCAACGTCCTGACTTTC
CATSDGGAGANVLTF
>TRBJ2-3|TRBV6-6|.|many
TGTGCCAGCAGTTACTCGTGGGGCTACGGTGAAGATACGCAGTATTTT
CASSYSWGYGEDTQYF
>TRBJ1-6|TRBV12-3/TRBV12-4|.|once
TGTGCCAGCAGTTTAGGGCGGGGGTCACCCCTCCACTTT
CASSLGRGSPLHF
>TRBJ2-7|TRBV7-9|.|few
TGTGCCAGCAGCTTCATACAGGGCGGCGAGCAGTACTTC
CASSFIQGGEQYF
>TRBJ2-3|TRBV5-1|.|many
TGCGCCAGCAGCTTGCGGGTGAGCACAGATACGCAGTATTTT
CASSLRVSTDTQYF
>TRBJ1-5|TRBV12-3/TRBV12-4|.|.
TGTGCCAGCAGTTTAGCCGGCAATCAGCCCCAGCATTTT
CASSLAGNQPQHF
>TRBJ2-5|TRBV6-2/TRBV6-3|.|many
TGTGCCAGCAGTTACTCCTCAGGGGAGAATAGAGAGACCCAGTACTTC
CASSYSSGENRETQYF
>TRBJ1-6|TRBV7-2|.|many
TGTGCCAGCAGCTTACGTCGCGGCAGGGGATATCATTCACCCCTCCACTTT
CASSLRRGRGYHSPLHF